This T cell receptor (beta chain) is from a study of T cell responses to AZD1222 COVID-19 vaccine. Broader study findings: Spike-spanning, vaccine-associated CD4 TCRs were dominant at 160-218 and 743-854.

The CDR3 covers 15 residues. CDR1 SGHRS and CDR2 YFSETQ come from the germline V gene. J lost 2 bases, V lost 3 bases, and 4 bases had no gene match. Comments on this clone: Antigen unknown.

Only in-frame clones appear in the TCRdb table, and some are missing; sequencing was by immunoSEQ multiplex PCR. Here the sample spans around 180,000 clones, roughly 94% being singletons. The chain links TRBV5-1 to TRBJ1-2, with 10 bases that match TRBD1. The sequence came from an adult who received the AZD1222 COVID-19 vaccine. This specimen was peripheral blood, taken 28 days after the second AZD1222 dose. CDR3 DNA: TGCGCCAGCAGCTACGGGACAGGGGTCAACTATGGCTACACCTTC. Translating gives CASSYGTGVNYGYTF. Combining the CDR3 with reference TRBV5-1 and TRBJ1-2 gives the whole variable domain KAGVTQTPRYLIKTRGQQVTLSCSPISGHRSVSWYQQTPGQGLQFLFEYFSETQRNKGNFPGRFSGRQFSNSRSEMNVSTLELGDSALYLCASSYGTGVNYGYTFGSGTRLTVV.